These 12 T cell receptor beta chains originate from one sample sequenced in a study of CD8 T cells in ankylosing spondylitis. A single record per CDR3 protein comes from TCRdb applying MiXCR to the 5' RACE reads. The table has approximately 92,000 distinct CDR3 sequences, 8.5% to 9% seen once. Sequenced material: blood, either unsorted or a sorted T cell fraction (not recorded which). The receptors come from a male donor with ankylosing spondylitis or in good health (not recorded which).

This clonotype was observed at least ten times. The rearrangement uses TRBV7-8 and TRBJ1-5; 8 bases map to TRBD1. The V segment lost 1 base and the J segment 9 bases; nucleotides outside the gene matches: 8. Germline CDR1 and CDR2: SGHVS and FQNEAQ. The CDR3 contains 15 residues. CDR3 nucleotide sequence: TGTGCCAGCAGCTTAGATGGGACAGGCTTCGGGCCCCAGCATTTT. Its protein is CASSLDGTGFGPQHF. The full variable domain, its missing parts supplied by reference TRBV7-8 and TRBJ1-5, is GAGVSQSPRYKVAKRGQDVALRCDPISGHVSLFWYQQALGQGPEFLTYFQNEAQLDKSGLPSDRFFAERPEGSVSTLKIQRTQQEDSAVYLCASSLDGTGFGPQHFGDGTRLSIL.

This clonotype was picked up many times. The CDR3, as DNA: TGCAGCGTCCCTAGCGGGGGGTCTGGAGATACGCAGTATTTT. It is translated as CSVPSGGSGDTQYF. The chain links TRBV29-1 to TRBJ2-3, with 11 bases matching TRBD2. The CDR3 consists of 14 residues. The ends lost 6 bases at V and 5 bases at J; junction bases unmatched: 7. Germline-derived CDR1 and CDR2 are SQVTM and ANQGSEA.

V gene TRBV2 combines with J gene TRBJ2-1; TRBD1 might be the D (6 bases). The CDR3 spans 12 residues. Germline V gene lookup returns CDR1 SNHLY and CDR2 FYNNEI. V dropped 5 bases and J dropped 6 bases, with 8 bases sitting between them. The CDR3 loop is CASSRQVNEQFF. CDR3 bases: TGTGCCAGCAGTCGACAGGTCAATGAGCAGTTCTTC.

This clonotype was counted at least ten times. The chain carries TRBV12-3 or TRBV12-4 and TRBJ2-4, with TRBD1 matching 12 bases. The CDR3 totals 16 residues. J gave up 9 bases and V 8 bases, and 14 bases lay outside the gene matches. The CDR3 loop reads CASGIVGGTGGFIQYF. As DNA, the CDR3 is TGTGCCAGCGGAATCGTCGGAGGGACAGGGGGCTTCATTCAGTACTTC.

The rearrangement joins TRBV18 to TRBJ2-1, with D hard to call. Germline values: CDR1 KGHSH, CDR2 LQKENI. The CDR3 runs to 14 residues. The V end lost 5 bases, the J end lost 4 bases, and 12 bases lay between the germline ends. DNA for the CDR3: TGTGCCAGCTCAGGTGGCTTACAGTACAATGAGCAGTTCTTC. Amino acids: CASSGGLQYNEQFF.

This clonotype appeared many times. V is TRBV9 and J is TRBJ1-6; 10 nucleotides line up with TRBD1. V lost 7 bases to trimming and J lost 1 base; unmatched junction nucleotides: 8. Germline V gives CDR1 SGDLS, CDR2 YYNGEE. This CDR3 contains 17 residues. The CDR3 DNA is TGTGCCAGCGTACCGGGACAGGGGTGGTCCTATAATTCACCCCTCCACTTT. Translation gives CASVPGQGWSYNSPLHF.

This clonotype was seen ten or more times. This chain joins TRBV28 and TRBJ2-5; 7 bases fit TRBD1. Per germline, CDR1 MDHEN and CDR2 SYDVKM. CDR3 length equals 13 residues. Trimming cost V 7 bases and J 1 base; bases outside gene matches: 3. The CDR3 sequence is CASNDRVQETQYF. The CDR3 DNA reads TGTGCCAGCAACGACAGGGTCCAAGAGACCCAGTACTTC.

This clonotype has a count of ten or more. The genes are TRBV20-1 and TRBJ1-1; D may be TRBD1 (6 bases). The CDR3 is 14 amino acids. Trimming cost V 0 bases and J 4 bases, with 12 bases left between them. Germline loops: CDR1 DFQATT, CDR2 SNEGSKA (reference sequence). The CDR3 reads CSARDPKGGTEAFF. In DNA form, the CDR3 reads TGCAGTGCTAGAGACCCTAAAGGGGGCACTGAAGCTTTCTTT.

The genes are TRBV18 and TRBJ1-2; 8 bases agree with TRBD1. V shed 2 bases and J 4 bases; nucleotides not matched to a gene: 6. From germline, CDR1 is KGHSH and CDR2 LQKENI. This CDR3 contains 15 residues. The chain's CDR3 is CASSPNGQGSYGYTF. In nucleotides, the CDR3 is TGTGCCAGCTCACCAAATGGACAGGGTTCCTATGGCTACACCTTC.

A few counts support this clonotype. The CDR3 nucleotides are TGTGCCAGCAGTGAAGGGGGGACGTTGGACTATGGCTACACCTTC. It translates to CASSEGGTLDYGYTF. The gene calls are TRBV2 and TRBJ1-2; D is possibly TRBD1 (5 bases). V was pared by 1 base and J by 3 bases, with 12 bases between. CDR1 SNHLY and CDR2 FYNNEI come from the germline V gene. This CDR3 has 15 residues.

This clonotype was detected ten times or more. The chain joins TRBV12-3 or TRBV12-4 to TRBJ2-2; D possibly corresponds to TRBD1 (5 bases). CDR3 size: 17 residues. V was trimmed by 2 bases and J by 4 bases, leaving 17 bases between them. CDR3 protein: CASSLIGAGPGTGELFF. The CDR3 region has the DNA TGTGCCAGCAGTTTAATTGGCGCAGGGCCGGGCACCGGGGAGCTGTTTTTT.

At least ten counts were recorded for this clonotype. V and J are TRBV5-1 and TRBJ2-7; 7 bases map to TRBD2. The CDR3 has 15 amino acids. Germline lookup yields CDR1 SGHRS and CDR2 YFSETQ. V was clipped by 2 bases and J by 4 bases; unmatched bases: 9. This CDR3 reads CASSFLAASLYEQYF. For the CDR3, the DNA is TGCGCCAGCAGCTTCCTAGCGGCCTCACTTTACGAGCAGTACTTC.